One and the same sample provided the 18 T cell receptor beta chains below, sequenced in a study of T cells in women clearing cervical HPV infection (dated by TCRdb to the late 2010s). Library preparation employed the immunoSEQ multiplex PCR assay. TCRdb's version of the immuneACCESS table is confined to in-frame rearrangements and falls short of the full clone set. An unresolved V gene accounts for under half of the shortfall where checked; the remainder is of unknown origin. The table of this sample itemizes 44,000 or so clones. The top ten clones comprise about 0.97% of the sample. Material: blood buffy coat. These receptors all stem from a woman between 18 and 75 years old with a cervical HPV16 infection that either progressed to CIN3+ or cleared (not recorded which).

The covered CDR3 bases are TGTGCCAGCTCACCCTACCCCGACAGGGTTTATGACAAAAACATT. Its protein is CASSPYPDRVYDKNI. The whole CDR3 sequence is CASSPYPDRVYDKNIQYF. The genes are TRBV18 and TRBJ2-4; TRBD1 matches 7 bases. Read data end 3 residues before the CDR3 end; the end is taken from the germline J gene. Per the germline V gene, CDR1 is KGHSH and CDR2 is LQKENI. CDR3 length: 18 amino acids. Trimming at V came to 3 bases and at J to 3 bases, leaving 14 bases not matched to a gene.

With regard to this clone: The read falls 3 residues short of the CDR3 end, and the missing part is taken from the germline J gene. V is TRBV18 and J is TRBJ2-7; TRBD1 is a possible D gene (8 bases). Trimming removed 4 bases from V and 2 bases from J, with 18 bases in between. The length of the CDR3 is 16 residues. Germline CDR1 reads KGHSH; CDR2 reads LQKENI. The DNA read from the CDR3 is TGTGCCAGCTCACTATTGACAGGGGACTATGCCTACGAG. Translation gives CASSLLTGDYAYE. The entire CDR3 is CASSLLTGDYAYEQYF.

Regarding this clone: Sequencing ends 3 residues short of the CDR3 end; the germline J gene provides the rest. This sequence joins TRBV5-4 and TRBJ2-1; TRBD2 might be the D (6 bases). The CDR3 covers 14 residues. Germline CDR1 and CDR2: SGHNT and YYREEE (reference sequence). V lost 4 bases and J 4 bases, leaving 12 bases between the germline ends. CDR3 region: CASSPGGLYNEQFF. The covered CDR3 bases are TGTGCCAGCAGCCCAGGAGGGCTATACAATGAG.

CDR3 bases read: TGTGCCAGCAGAAAGCCGACAGGGTCCTACGAG. The encoded protein is CASRKPTGSYE. The full CDR3 sequence reads CASRKPTGSYEQYF. The gene calls are TRBV2 and TRBJ2-7; 7 bases match TRBD1. The read terminates 3 residues before the CDR3 end, so the remaining end is supplied by the germline J gene. There are 14 residues in the CDR3. V trimming: 6 bases; J trimming: 1 base; junction bases outside the gene matches: 6. Germline values: CDR1 SNHLY, CDR2 FYNNEI.

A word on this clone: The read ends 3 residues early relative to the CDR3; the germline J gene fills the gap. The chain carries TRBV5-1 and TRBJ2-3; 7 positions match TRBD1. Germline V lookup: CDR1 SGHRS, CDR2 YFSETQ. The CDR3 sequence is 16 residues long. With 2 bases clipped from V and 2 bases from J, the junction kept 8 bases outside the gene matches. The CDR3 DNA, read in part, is TGCGCCAGCAGCTTAGCAAGGGACAGCCCCACAGATACG. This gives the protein CASSLARDSPTDT. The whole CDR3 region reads CASSLARDSPTDTQYF.

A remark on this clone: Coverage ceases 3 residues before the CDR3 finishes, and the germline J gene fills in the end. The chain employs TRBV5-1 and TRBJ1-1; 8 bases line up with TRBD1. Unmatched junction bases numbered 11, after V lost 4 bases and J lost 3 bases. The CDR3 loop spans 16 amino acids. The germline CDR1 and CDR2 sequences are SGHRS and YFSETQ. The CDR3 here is CASSLWAGGRDTEAFF. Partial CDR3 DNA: TGCGCCAGCAGCCTTTGGGCAGGGGGCAGGGACACTGAA.

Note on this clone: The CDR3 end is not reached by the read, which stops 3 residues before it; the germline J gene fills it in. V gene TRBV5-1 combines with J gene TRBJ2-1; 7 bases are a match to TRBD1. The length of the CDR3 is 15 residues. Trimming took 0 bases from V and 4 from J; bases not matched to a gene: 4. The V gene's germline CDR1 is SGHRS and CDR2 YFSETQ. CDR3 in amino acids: CASSLEGQIYNEQFF. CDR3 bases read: TGCGCCAGCAGCTTGGAGGGACAGATTTACAATGAG.

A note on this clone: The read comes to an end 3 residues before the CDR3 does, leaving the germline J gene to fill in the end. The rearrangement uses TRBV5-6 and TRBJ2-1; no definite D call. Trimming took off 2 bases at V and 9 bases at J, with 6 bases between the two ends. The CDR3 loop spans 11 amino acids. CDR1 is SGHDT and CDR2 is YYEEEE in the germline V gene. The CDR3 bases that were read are TGTGCCAGCAGCTTCCTTCGTGAG. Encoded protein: CASSFLRE. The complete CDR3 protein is CASSFLREQFF.

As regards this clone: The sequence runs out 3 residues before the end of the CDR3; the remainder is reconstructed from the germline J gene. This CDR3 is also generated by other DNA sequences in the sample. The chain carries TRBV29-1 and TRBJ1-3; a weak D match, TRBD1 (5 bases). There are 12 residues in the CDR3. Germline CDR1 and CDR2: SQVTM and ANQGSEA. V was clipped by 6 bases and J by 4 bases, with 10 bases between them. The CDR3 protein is CSVAGPGNTIYF. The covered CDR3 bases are TGCAGCGTAGCAGGGCCCGGAAACACC.

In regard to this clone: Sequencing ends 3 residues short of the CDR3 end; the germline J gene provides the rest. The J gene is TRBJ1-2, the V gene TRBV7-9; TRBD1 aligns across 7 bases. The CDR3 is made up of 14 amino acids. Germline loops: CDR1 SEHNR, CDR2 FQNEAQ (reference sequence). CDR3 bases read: TGTGCCAGCAGCTTGTGGGGAGGGACAGATACC. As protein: CASSLWGGTDT. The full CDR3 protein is CASSLWGGTDTYTF. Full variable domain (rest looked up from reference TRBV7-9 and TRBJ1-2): DTGVSQNPRHKITKRGQNVTFRCDPISEHNRLYWYRQTLGQGPEFLTYFQNEAQLEKSRLLSDRFSAERPKGSFSTLEIQRTEQGDSAMYLCASSLWGGTDTYTFGSGTRLTVV.

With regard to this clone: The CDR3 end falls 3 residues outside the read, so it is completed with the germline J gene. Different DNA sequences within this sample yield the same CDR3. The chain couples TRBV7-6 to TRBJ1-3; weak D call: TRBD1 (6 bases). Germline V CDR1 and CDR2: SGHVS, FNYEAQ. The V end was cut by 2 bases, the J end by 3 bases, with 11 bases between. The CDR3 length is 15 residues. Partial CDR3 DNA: TGTGCCAGCAGCTTAAGGCAGGGGCTTGGAAACACC. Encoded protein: CASSLRQGLGNT. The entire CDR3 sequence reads CASSLRQGLGNTIYF.

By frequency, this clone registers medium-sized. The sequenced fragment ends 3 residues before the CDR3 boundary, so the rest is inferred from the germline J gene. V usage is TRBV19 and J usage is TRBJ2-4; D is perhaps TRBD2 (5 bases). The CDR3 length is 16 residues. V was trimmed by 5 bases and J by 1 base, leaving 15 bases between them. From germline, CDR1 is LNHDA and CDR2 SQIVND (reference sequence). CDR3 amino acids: CASSGTGGRAKNIQYF. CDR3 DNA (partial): TGTGCCAGTAGTGGAACGGGCGGGCGGGCCAAAAACATT.

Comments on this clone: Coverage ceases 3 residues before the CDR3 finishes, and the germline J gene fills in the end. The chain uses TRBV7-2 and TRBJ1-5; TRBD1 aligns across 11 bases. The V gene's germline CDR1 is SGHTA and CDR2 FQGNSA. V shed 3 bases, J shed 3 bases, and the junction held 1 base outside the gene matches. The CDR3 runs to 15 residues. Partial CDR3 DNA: TGTGCCAGCAGCTTGGGACAGGGGGTCAATCAGCCC. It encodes CASSLGQGVNQP. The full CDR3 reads CASSLGQGVNQPQHF.

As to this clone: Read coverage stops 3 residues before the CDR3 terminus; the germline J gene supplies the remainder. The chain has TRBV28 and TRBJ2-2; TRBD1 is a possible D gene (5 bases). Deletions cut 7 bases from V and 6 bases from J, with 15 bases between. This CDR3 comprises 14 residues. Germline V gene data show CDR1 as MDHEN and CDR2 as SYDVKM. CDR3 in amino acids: CASINSGISGELFF. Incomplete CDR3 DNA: TGTGCCAGCATCAACTCAGGGATCTCCGGGGAG.

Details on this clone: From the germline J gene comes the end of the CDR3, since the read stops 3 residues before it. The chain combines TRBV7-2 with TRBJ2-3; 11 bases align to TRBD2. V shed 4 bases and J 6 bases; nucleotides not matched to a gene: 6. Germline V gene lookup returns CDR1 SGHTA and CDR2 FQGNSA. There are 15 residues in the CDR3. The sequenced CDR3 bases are TGTGCCAGCAGCTATAGCGGGGGGGGGAGGGATACG. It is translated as CASSYSGGGRDT. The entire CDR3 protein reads CASSYSGGGRDTQYF. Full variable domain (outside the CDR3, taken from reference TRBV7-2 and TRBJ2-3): GAGVSQSPSNKVTEKGKDVELRCDPISGHTALYWYRQSLGQGLEFLIYFQGNSAPDKSGLPSDRFSAERTGGSVSTLTIQRTQQEDSAVYLCASSYSGGGRDTQYFGPGTRLTVL.

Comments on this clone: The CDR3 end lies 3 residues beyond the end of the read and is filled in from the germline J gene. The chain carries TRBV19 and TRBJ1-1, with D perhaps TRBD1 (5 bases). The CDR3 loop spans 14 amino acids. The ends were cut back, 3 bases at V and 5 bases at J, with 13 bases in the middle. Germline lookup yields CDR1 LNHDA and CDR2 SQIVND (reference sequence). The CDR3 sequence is CASSIEGRRTEAFF. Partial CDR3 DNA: TGTGCCAGTAGTATTGAGGGGAGGCGAACTGAA. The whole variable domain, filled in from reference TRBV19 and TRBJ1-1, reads DGGITQSPKYLFRKEGQNVTLSCEQNLNHDAMYWYRQDPGQGLRLIYYSQIVNDFQKGDIAEGYSVSREKKESFPLTVTSAQKNPTAFYLCASSIEGRRTEAFFGQGTRLTVV.

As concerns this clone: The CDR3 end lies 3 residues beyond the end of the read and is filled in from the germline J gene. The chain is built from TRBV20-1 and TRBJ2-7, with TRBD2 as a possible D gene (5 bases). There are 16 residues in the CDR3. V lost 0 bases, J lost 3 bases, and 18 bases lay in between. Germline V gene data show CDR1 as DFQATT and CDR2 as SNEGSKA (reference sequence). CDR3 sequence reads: CSARDPIRGLNYEQYF. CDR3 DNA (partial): TGCAGTGCTAGAGATCCAATACGGGGTCTAAACTACGAG.

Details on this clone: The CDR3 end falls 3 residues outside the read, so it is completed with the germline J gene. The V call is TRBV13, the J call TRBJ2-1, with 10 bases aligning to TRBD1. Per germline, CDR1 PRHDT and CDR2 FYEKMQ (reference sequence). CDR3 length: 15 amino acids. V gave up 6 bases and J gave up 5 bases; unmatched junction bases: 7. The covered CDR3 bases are TGTGCCAGCAGTTACAGGGACAGGGGAAACAATGAG. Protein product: CASSYRDRGNNE. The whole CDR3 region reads CASSYRDRGNNEQFF.